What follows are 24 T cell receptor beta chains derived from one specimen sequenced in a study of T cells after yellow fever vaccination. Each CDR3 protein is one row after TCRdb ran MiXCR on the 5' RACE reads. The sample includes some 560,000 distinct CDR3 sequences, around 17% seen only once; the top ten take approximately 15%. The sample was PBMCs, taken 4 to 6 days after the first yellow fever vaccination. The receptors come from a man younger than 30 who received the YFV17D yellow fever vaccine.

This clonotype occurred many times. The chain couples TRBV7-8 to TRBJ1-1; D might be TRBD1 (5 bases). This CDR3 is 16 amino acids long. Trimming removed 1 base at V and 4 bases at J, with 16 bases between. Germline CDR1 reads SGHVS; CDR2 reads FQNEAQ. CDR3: CASSLVPGLILTEAFF. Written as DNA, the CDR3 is TGTGCCAGCAGCTTAGTTCCAGGGCTTATCCTCACTGAAGCTTTCTTT. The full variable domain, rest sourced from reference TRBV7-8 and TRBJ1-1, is GAGVSQSPRYKVAKRGQDVALRCDPISGHVSLFWYQQALGQGPEFLTYFQNEAQLDKSGLPSDRFFAERPEGSVSTLKIQRTQQEDSAVYLCASSLVPGLILTEAFFGQGTRLTVV.

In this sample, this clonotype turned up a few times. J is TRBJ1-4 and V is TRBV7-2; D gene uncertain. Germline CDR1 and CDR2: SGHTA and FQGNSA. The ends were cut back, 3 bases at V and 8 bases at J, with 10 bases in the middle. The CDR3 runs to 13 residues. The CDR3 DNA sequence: TGTGCCAGCAGCTTTACTTTGGAGGAAAAACTGTTTTTT. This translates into CASSFTLEEKLFF.

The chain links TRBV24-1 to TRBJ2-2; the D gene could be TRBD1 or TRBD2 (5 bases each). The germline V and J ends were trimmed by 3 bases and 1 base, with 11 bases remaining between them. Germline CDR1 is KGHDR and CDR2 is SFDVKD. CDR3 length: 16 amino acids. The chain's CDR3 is CATSDPTRGNTGELFF. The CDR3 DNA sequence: TGTGCCACCAGTGATCCCACGAGGGGGAACACCGGGGAGCTGTTTTTT.

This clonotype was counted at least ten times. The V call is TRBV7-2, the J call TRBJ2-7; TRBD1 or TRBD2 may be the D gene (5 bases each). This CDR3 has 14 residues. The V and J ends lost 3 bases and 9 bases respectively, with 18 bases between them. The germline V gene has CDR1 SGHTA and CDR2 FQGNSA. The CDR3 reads CASSFERGFTMQYF. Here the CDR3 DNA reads TGTGCCAGCAGCTTCGAGAGGGGATTTACGATGCAGTACTTC.

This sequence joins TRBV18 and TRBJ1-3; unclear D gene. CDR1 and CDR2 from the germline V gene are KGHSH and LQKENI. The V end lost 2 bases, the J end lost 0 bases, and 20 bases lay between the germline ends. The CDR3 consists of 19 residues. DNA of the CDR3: TGTGCCAGCTCACCAATTAATGTGGCAGATTCATTCTCTGGAAACACCATATATTTT. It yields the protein CASSPINVADSFSGNTIYF.

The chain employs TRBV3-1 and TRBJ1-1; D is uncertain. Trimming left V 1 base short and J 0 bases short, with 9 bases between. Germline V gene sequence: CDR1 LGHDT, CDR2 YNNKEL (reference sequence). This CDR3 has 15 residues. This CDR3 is CASSQVRNLNTEAFF. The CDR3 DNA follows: TGTGCCAGCAGCCAAGTGCGGAACTTGAACACTGAAGCTTTCTTT.

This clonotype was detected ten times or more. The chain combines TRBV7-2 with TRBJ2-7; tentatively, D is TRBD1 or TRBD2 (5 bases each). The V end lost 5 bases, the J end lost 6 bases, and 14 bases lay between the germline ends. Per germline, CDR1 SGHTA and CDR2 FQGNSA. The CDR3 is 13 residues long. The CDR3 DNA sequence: TGTGCCAGCAGCCGGGACCGATCCCTCGAGCAGTACGTC. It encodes CASSRDRSLEQYV.

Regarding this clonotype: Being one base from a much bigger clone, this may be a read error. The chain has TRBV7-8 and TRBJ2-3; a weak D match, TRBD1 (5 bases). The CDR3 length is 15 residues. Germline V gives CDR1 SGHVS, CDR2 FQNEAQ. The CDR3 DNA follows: TGTGCCAGCAGCTTAGAAGGGGCCGCCACAGATACGCTGTATTTT. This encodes CASSLEGAATDTLYF.

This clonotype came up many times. CDR3 amino acids: CSGTGFGTEAFF. CDR3 bases: TGCAGCGGGACAGGGTTTGGCACTGAAGCTTTCTTT. The genes are TRBV29-1 and TRBJ1-1; TRBD1 matches 8 bases. The trim removed 7 bases at V and 4 bases at J, leaving 5 bases unmatched. The CDR3 has 12 amino acids. Germline values: CDR1 SQVTM, CDR2 ANQGSEA. Supplemented by reference TRBV29-1 and TRBJ1-1, the full variable domain reads SAVISQKPSRDICQRGTSLTIQCQVDSQVTMMFWYRQQPGQSLTLIATANQGSEATYESGFVIDKFPISRPNLTFSTLTVSNMSPEDSSIYLCSGTGFGTEAFFGQGTRLTVV.

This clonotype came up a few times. This CDR3 is CASSPAGTRSYNEQFF. The CDR3, as DNA: TGTGCCAGCAGCCCGGCCGGGACTAGATCCTACAATGAGCAGTTCTTC. This chain joins TRBV7-9 and TRBJ2-1, with 8 bases aligning to TRBD2. After removal of 5 bases from V and 1 base from J, the junction contained 7 bases not matched to a gene. The CDR3 has 16 residues. The germline V gene has CDR1 SEHNR and CDR2 FQNEAQ (reference sequence).

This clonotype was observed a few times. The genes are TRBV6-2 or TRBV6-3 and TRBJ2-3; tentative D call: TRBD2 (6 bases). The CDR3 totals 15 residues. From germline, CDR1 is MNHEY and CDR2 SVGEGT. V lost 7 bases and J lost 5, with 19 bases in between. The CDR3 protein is CASTKLARGGDTQYF. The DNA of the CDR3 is TGTGCCAGCACCAAACTAGCTCGGGGAGGAGATACGCAGTATTTT.

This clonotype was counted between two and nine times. This chain's CDR3 is CATSTAGPQHF. Written as DNA, the CDR3 is TGTGCCACCAGCACGGCAGGGCCCCAGCATTTT. The V and J genes are TRBV19 and TRBJ1-5, with D unresolved. Trimming stripped 10 bases from V and 9 bases from J, with 13 bases between. The CDR3 covers 11 residues. Germline lookup yields CDR1 LNHDA and CDR2 SQIVND (reference sequence).

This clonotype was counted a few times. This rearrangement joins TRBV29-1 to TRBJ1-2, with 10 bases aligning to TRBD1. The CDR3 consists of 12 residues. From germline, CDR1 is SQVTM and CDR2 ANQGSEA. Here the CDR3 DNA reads TGCAGTGGGACAGGGGATCCTCATGGCTACACCTTC. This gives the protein CSGTGDPHGYTF.

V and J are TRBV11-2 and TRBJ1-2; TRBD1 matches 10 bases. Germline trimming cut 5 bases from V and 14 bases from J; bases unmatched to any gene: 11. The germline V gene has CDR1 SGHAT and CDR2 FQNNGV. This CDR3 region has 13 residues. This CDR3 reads CASSPGKGQGWTF. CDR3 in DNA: TGTGCCAGCAGCCCGGGGAAGGGACAGGGGTGGACCTTC.

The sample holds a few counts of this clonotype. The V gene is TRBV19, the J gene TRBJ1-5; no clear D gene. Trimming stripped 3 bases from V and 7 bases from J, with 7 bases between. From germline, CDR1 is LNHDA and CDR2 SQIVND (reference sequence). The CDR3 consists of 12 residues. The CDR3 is CASSILGQPQHF. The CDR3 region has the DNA TGTGCCAGTAGTATCCTTGGGCAGCCCCAGCATTTT.

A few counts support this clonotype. The CDR3 spells CASSFIHNSYGYTF. Here the CDR3 DNA reads TGTGCCAGCAGCTTTATACATAACTCCTATGGCTACACCTTC. This sequence joins TRBV21-1 and TRBJ1-2. TRBV21-1 is described as a pseudogene. The CDR3 is 14 residues long.

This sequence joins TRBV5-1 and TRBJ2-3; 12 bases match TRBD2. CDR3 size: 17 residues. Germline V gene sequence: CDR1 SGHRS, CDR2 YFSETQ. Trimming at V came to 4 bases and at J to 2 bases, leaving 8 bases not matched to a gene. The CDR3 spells CASSAPTSGGPTDTQYF. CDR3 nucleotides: TGCGCCAGCAGCGCACCGACTAGCGGGGGACCCACAGATACGCAGTATTTT.

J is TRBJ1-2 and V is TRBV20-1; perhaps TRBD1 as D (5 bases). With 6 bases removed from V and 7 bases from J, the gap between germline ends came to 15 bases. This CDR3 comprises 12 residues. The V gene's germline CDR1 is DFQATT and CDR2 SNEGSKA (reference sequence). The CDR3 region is CSALTRDSGYTF. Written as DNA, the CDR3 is TGCAGTGCGCTGACCAGGGATAGTGGCTACACCTTC.

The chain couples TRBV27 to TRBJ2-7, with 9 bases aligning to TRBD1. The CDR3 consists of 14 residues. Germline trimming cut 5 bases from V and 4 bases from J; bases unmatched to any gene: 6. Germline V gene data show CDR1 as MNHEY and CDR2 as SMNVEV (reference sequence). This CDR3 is CASSPGQGKYEQYV. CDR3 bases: TGTGCCAGCAGTCCTGGACAGGGGAAGTACGAGCAGTACGTC.

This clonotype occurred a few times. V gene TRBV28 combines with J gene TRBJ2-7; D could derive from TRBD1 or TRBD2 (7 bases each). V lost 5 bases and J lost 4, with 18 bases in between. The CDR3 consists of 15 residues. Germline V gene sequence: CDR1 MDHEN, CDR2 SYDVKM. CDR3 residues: CASSQARGGSYEQYV. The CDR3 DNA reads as TGTGCCAGCAGTCAAGCCAGGGGGGGATCTTACGAGCAGTACGTC.

CDR3 region: CASSELWGGDSPLHF. The CDR3 DNA follows: TGTGCCAGCAGTGAACTTTGGGGAGGGGATTCACCCCTCCACTTT. The rearrangement joins TRBV6-1 to TRBJ1-6; D perhaps matches TRBD1 (5 bases). The CDR3 length is 15 residues. Germline CDR1 reads MNHNS; CDR2 reads SASEGT. V was cut by 2 bases and J by 8 bases, with 13 bases left in between.

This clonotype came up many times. The DNA for the CDR3 is TGTGCCAGCAGCCCTTGGGGGGGAGGAATCTACGAGCAGTACTTC. Its protein product is CASSPWGGGIYEQYF. The chain combines TRBV12-3 or TRBV12-4 with TRBJ2-7; 7 nucleotides agree with TRBD2. The CDR3 extends over 15 amino acids. Germline trimming cut 6 bases from V and 3 bases from J; bases unmatched to any gene: 11.

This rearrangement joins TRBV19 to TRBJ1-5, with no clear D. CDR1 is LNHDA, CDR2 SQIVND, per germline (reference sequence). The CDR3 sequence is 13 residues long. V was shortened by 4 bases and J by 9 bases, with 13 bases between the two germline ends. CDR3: CASSSSVNRPQHF. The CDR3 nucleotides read TGTGCCAGTAGTAGCAGCGTTAACCGGCCCCAGCATTTT.

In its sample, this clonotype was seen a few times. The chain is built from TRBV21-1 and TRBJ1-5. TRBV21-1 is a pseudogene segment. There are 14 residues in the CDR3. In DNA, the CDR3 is TGTGCCAGCAGCTCGATGTATAGCAATCAGCCCCAGCATTTT. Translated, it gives CASSSMYSNQPQHF.